These 10 T cell receptor beta chains share one sample of origin, sequenced in a study of blood T cell repertoires in COVID-19. Measured with immunoSEQ multiplex PCR; TCRdb has only the in-frame clones, and not every one. This table holds 350,000 to 450,000 clones, more than 85% found once. Material: PBMCs or T cells enriched from blood (not recorded which). Every receptor here comes from a woman between 35 and 50 years old who had been exposed to COVID-19.

The chain couples TRBV2 to TRBJ1-2, with 8 bases fitting TRBD1. Losses at the gene ends were 6 bases for V and 7 bases for J; bases not matched to a gene: 13. CDR3 size: 15 residues. Per germline, CDR1 SNHLY and CDR2 FYNNEI. In nucleotides, the CDR3 is TGTGCCAGCAGGCCTCTTGGACAGGGCGGATCTGGCTACACCTTC. It encodes CASRPLGQGGSGYTF. The full variable domain, rest sourced from reference TRBV2 and TRBJ1-2, is EPEVTQTPSHQVTQMGQEVILRCVPISNHLYFYWYRQILGQKVEFLVSFYNNEISEKSEIFDDQFSVERPDGSNFTLKIRSTKLEDSAMYFCASRPLGQGGSGYTFGSGTRLTVV.

The chain uses TRBV3-1 (or the pseudogene TRBV3-2) and TRBJ1-1, with D tentatively TRBD1 (6 bases). Trimming pared 4 bases from V and 2 bases from J, leaving 11 bases between. Germline assignment: CDR1 LGHDT and CDR2 YNNKEL (reference sequence). This CDR3 has 14 residues. In nucleotides, the CDR3 is TGTGCCAGCAGCCGCCAACAGGGAAACACTGAAGCTTTCTTT. Amino acids: CASSRQQGNTEAFF.

The chain employs TRBV11-3 and TRBJ1-4, with D possibly TRBD1 on 5 matching bases. V lost 5 bases and J 8 bases, leaving 18 bases between the germline ends. CDR1 and CDR2 from the germline V gene are SGHNT and YENEEA. The CDR3 spans 15 residues. CDR3 DNA: TGTGCCAGCAGCAAAAGGGGCCAGGGAGGCGAAAAACTGTTTTTT. It yields the protein CASSKRGQGGEKLFF.

This chain's CDR3 is CASSVDNRGLNYGYTF. The CDR3 coding sequence is TGCGCCAGCAGCGTGGACAATCGTGGACTCAACTATGGCTACACCTTC. V gene TRBV5-1 combines with J gene TRBJ1-2; D perhaps matches TRBD1 (5 bases). The germline V and J ends were trimmed by 4 bases and 2 bases, with 18 bases remaining between them. There are 16 residues in the CDR3. Germline CDR1 SGHRS, CDR2 YFSETQ.

The chain uses TRBV27 and TRBJ2-1; TRBD2 aligns across 8 bases. V lost 2 bases, J lost 2 bases, and 2 bases stayed unmatched. The CDR3 has 15 residues. From germline, CDR1 is MNHEY and CDR2 SMNVEV (reference sequence). In DNA, the CDR3 is TGTGCCAGCAGTTTACTAGCGGGCACCTACAATGAGCAGTTCTTC. Protein product: CASSLLAGTYNEQFF.

The V and J genes are TRBV9 and TRBJ2-7; possible D gene TRBD2, 5 bases. Germline V gene data show CDR1 as SGDLS and CDR2 as YYNGEE. CDR3 length: 12 amino acids. V lost 1 base, J lost 7 bases, and 9 bases lay in between. The CDR3 sequence: CASSVSPGEQYF. The CDR3 DNA reads TGTGCCAGCAGCGTATCCCCGGGGGAGCAGTACTTC.

The chain links TRBV27 to TRBJ1-5; D call uncertain. Germline V gene sequence: CDR1 MNHEY, CDR2 SMNVEV (reference sequence). V was trimmed by 2 bases and J by 4 bases, leaving 6 bases between them. The CDR3 sequence is 13 residues long. The CDR3 DNA reads as TGTGCCAGCAGTTTAAGCGGGAATCAGCCCCAGCATTTT. It translates to CASSLSGNQPQHF.

V and J are TRBV7-9 and TRBJ1-2; D is perhaps TRBD1 (5 bases). The V and J ends lost 2 bases and 7 bases respectively, with 11 bases between them. Per the germline V gene, CDR1 is SEHNR and CDR2 is FQNEAQ (reference sequence). CDR3 length equals 13 residues. The CDR3 DNA follows: TGTGCCAGCAGCTTAAGGGACTCCGGTGGCTACACCTTC. Encoded protein: CASSLRDSGGYTF.

V usage is TRBV9 and J usage is TRBJ1-1; TRBD1 matches at 7 bases. The V gene end was trimmed by 2 bases and the J gene end by 0 bases; junction bases not matched to a gene: 7. The CDR3 consists of 16 residues. From germline, CDR1 is SGDLS and CDR2 YYNGEE. CDR3 region: CASSVYKGALNTEAFF. CDR3 nucleotides: TGTGCCAGCAGCGTTTACAAGGGGGCGTTGAACACTGAAGCTTTCTTT.

The J gene is TRBJ1-3, the V gene TRBV7-2; 8 bases align to TRBD1. Germline trimming cut 3 bases from V and 9 bases from J; bases unmatched to any gene: 4. The CDR3 is made up of 13 amino acids. Germline values: CDR1 SGHTA, CDR2 FQGNSA. CDR3 nucleotides: TGTGCCAGCAGCTTCGGACAGGGAGGCACCATATATTTT. It is translated as CASSFGQGGTIYF. Using reference TRBV7-2 and TRBJ1-3 for the parts outside the CDR3, the full variable domain is GAGVSQSPSNKVTEKGKDVELRCDPISGHTALYWYRQSLGQGLEFLIYFQGNSAPDKSGLPSDRFSAERTGGSVSTLTIQRTQQEDSAVYLCASSFGQGGTIYFGEGSWLTVV.